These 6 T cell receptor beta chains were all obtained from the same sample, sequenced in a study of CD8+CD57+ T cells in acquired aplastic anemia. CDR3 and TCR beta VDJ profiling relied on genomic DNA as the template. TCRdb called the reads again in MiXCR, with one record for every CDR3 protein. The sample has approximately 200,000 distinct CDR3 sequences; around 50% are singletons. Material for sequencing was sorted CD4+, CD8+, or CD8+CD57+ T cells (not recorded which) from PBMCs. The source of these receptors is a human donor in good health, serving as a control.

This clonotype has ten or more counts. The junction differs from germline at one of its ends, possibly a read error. The CDR3 region is CASVGTADQSQHF. DNA of the CDR3: TGCGCCAGCGTAGGGACGGCCGATCAGTCCCAGCATTTT. The chain uses TRBV10-1 and TRBJ1-5; D may be TRBD1 (5 bases). This CDR3 has 13 amino acids. The V gene's germline CDR1 is WNHNN and CDR2 SYGVQD (reference sequence).

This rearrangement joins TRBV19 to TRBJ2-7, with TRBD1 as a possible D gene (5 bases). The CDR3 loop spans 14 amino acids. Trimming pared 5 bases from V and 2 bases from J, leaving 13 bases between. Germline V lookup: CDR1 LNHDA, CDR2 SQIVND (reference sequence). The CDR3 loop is CASSYGGAAYEQYF. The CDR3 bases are TGTGCCAGTAGTTATGGTGGGGCCGCCTACGAGCAGTACTTC. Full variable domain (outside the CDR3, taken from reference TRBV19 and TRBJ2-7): DGGITQSPKYLFRKEGQNVTLSCEQNLNHDAMYWYRQDPGQGLRLIYYSQIVNDFQKGDIAEGYSVSREKKESFPLTVTSAQKNPTAFYLCASSYGGAAYEQYFGPGTRLTVT.

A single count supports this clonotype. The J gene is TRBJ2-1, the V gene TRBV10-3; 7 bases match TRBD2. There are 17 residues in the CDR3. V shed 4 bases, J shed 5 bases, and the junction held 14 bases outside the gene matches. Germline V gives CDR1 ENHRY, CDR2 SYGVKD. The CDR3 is CAISGSGRVPRDNEQFF. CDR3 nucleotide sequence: TGTGCCATCAGTGGCTCGGGGAGGGTCCCCCGAGACAATGAGCAGTTCTTC.

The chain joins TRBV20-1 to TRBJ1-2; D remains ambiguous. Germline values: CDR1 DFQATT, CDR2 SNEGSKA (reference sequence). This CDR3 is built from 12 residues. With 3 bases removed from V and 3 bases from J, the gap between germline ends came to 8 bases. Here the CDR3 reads CSARGGYYGYTF. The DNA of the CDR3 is TGCAGTGCTAGGGGAGGGTACTATGGCTACACCTTC.

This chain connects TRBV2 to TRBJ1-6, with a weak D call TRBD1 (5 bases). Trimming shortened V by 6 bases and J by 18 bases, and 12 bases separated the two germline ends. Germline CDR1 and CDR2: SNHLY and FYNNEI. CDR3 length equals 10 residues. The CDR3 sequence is CASRPRGGHF. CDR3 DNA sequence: TGTGCCAGCAGGCCCCGGGGGGGCCACTTT.

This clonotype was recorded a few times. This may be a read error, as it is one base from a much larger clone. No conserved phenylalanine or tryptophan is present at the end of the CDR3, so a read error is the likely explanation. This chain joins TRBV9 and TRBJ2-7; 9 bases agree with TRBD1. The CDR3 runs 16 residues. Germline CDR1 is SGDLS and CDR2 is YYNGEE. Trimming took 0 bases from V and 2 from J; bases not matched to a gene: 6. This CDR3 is CASSVADRGSTYEQYL. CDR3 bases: TGTGCCAGCAGCGTAGCTGACAGGGGGTCAACCTACGAGCAGTACCTC.